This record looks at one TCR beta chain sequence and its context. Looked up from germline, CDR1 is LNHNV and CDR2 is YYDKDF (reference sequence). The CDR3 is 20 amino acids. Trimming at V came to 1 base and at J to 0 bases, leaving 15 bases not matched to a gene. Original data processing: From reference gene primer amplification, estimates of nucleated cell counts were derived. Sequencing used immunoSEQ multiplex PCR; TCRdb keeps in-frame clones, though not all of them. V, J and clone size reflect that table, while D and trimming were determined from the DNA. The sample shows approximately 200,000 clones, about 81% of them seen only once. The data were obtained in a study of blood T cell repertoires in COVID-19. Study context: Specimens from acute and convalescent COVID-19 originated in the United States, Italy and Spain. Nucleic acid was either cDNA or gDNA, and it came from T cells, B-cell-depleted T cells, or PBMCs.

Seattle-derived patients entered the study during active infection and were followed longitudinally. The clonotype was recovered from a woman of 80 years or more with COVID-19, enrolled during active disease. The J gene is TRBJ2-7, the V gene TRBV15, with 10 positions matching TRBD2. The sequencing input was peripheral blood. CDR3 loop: CATSRAPGTSAIRSSYEQYF. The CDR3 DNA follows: TGTGCCACCAGCAGAGCCCCCGGGACTAGCGCTATCAGGAGCTCCTACGAGCAGTACTTC. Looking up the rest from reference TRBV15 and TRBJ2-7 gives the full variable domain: DAMVIQNPRYQVTQFGKPVTLSCSQTLNHNVMYWYQQKSSQAPKLLFHYYDKDFNNEADTPDNFQSRRPNTSFCFLDIRSPGLGDTAMYLCATSRAPGTSAIRSSYEQYFGPGTRLTVT.